This T cell receptor beta chain emerged from a study of T-cell memory formation after mild COVID-19 (dated by TCRdb to the early 2020s). Describing the broader study: TCR sequence clusters from the two donors were found to be largely donor specific. In a couple of donors, T-cell clones that expanded and contracted after mild COVID-19 were followed by sequencing TCRalpha and TCRbeta repertoires longitudinally. The cohort comprised two young, previously healthy adult volunteers, one female and one male.

This clonotype was seen a single time. What this receptor recognizes is not known. Nothing much larger sits one base from this clone, and base qualities are not available. Evidence from one read is weak. Overall study results and their limits: The second-wave clones that peaked on day 37 were not confirmed to be SARS-CoV-2 specific. Clones that contracted from day 15 to 85 showed balanced CD4/CD8 phenotypes, whereas a second wave of clones that expanded from day 15 to 37 leaned towards CD4+. Some responding clones were detected in pre-infection memory, suggesting pre-existing cross-reactive memory T cells joined the SARS-CoV-2 response. The study included only a couple of mild cases, and larger cohorts that include severe cases with pre-infection samples were judged to be necessary. Contracting CD4+ clones appeared mostly in the CM and EM memory subsets, whereas CD8+ clones were enriched in EMRA.

This sample was sequenced with an Illumina NovaSeq 6000. TCRalpha and TCRbeta cDNA libraries were built by 5'RACE with constant-segment primers, adding sample barcodes and unique molecular identifiers. RNA was extracted from every sample with Trizol reagent. The libraries were amplified in two PCR steps, and the second step added a second sample barcode and Illumina TruSeq adapters. Sequencing of the libraries was done on an Illumina NovaSeq, producing 2 x 150 bp paired-end reads. The paper's processing steps were these. The reads were demultiplexed and collapsed into UMI-guided consensus sequences using migec v1.2.7. With mixcr v2.1.11, UMI consensuses were aligned to TRA and TRB V and J templates and assembled into clonotypes. Expanded or contracted clonotypes were those called significant by both edgeR and NoisET, with noise models trained on biological replicates. For edgeR calls, the cutoffs were a false discovery rate-adjusted p below 0.01 and a log2 fold-change threshold of 1. As an exploratory analysis of dynamics, max-normalized trajectories of the 1000 most abundant clonotypes were examined with PCA combined with hierarchical clustering. The CD4 or CD8 phenotype of responding clones was assigned using the separately sequenced CD4+ and CD8+ repertoires. Through fastp at Q25 and MiXCR, TCRdb rebuilt clones from the public reads, retaining in-frame beta chains. CDR3 protein duplicates are merged, each entry listing the most common genes and DNA. TCRdb's processing, not the authors', yielded these V and J calls. Counted in this sample were roughly 340,000 distinct CDR3 sequences; under 25% of them appeared once. Roughly a fifth of the sample rests with the top ten.

Ficoll-Paque density gradient centrifugation was used to isolate PBMCs. From the cysteine through the phenylalanine, the CDR3 covers 13 amino acids. The read is trimmed to its CDR3 DNA, 39 bases read in frame from base 1. The trim is 7 bases for V and 2 bases for J, with a gap of 12 bases between the germline ends. CDR1 and CDR2, per the germline V gene, are ENHRY and SYGVKD. The source material was PBMCs or a T cell subset sorted from them (not recorded which). The TCR sequence derives from a man aged 18 to 30 who had mild COVID-19 (a few samples of this study predate the infection). The sample titles of this study are shuffled in the database, so cell type and time point are left out; the donor was told from shared clones. The chain was built from TRBV10-3 and TRBJ2-7; the D gene assignment is perhaps TRBD1 or TRBD2, with each matching 5 bases. The sequence in DNA is TGTGCCATCAAGGGACGGGGCCCCTACGAGCAGTACTTC. It is translated as CAIKGRGPYEQYF.